This T cell receptor (beta chain) came from a study of T cell repertoires in ileal Crohn's disease. Turning to the study itself: Median disease duration was approximately eight years; 30% to 35% smoked at surgery.

Regarding the study as a whole: Mucosal expansions were suggested to be mainly CD8 T cells. Compared with non-smokers, active smokers at surgery showed more clonal expansions.

This clone was observed once. The antigen is not known. Around 0.45 micrograms of biopsy DNA per sample underwent TCRB immunosequencing. Clones were read by immunoSEQ multiplex PCR, and TCRdb kept only the in-frame ones, dropping some. The sample records 6,500 to 9,500 clones, 80% to 90% being singletons. This CDR3 has 14 residues. The TCR originated in an adult with Crohn's disease. The rearrangement uses TRBV21-1 and TRBJ2-1; the D call of TRBD1 is as the table states it, not checked on the DNA. TRBV21-1 represents a pseudogene. The specimen was ileal tissue. This CDR3 reads CASSAGQSENEQFF. The CDR3 region has the DNA TGTGCCAGCAGCGCAGGGCAGTCGGAAAATGAGCAGTTCTTC.